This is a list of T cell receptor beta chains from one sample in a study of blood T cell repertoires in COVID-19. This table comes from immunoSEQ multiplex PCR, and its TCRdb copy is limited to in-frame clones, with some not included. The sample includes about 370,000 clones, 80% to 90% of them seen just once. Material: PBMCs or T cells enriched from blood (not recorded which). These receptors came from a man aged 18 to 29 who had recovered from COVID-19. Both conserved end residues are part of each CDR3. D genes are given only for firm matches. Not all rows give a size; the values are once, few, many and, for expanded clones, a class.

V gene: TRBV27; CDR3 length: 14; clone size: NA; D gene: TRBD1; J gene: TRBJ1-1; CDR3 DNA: TGTGCCAGCAGCAGGGACAGGGGGAAATTTGAAGCTTTCTTT; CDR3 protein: CASSRDRGKFEAFF
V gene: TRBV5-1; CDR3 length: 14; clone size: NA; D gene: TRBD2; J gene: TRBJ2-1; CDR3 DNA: TGCGCCAGCAGCGCCCGCGGGAGGGCCCAGGAGCAGTTCTTC; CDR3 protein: CASSARGRAQEQFF
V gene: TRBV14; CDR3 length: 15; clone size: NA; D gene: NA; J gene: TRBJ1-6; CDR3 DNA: TGTGCCAGCAGCACCCTAACAGGTGCCAATTCACCCCTCCACTTT; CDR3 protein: CASSTLTGANSPLHF
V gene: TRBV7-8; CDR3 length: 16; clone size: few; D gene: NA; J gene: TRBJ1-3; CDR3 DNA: TGTGCCAGCAGCCTAACCACAGTGGACTCTGGAAACACCATATATTTT; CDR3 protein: CASSLTTVDSGNTIYF
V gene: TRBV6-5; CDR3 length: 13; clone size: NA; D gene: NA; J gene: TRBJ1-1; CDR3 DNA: TGTGCCAGCAGCCGACACCTAAACACTGAAGCTTTCTTT; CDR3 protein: CASSRHLNTEAFF
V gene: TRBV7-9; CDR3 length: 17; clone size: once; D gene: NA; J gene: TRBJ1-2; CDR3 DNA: TGTGCCAGCAGCTCCCCACCCGGGGGACGGGCCTCCTATGGCTACACCTTC; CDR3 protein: CASSSPPGGRASYGYTF
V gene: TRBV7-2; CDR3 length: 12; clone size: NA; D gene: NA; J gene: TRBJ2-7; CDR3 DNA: TGTGCCAGCAGCCTTACGAGATACGAGCAGTACTTC; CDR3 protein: CASSLTRYEQYF
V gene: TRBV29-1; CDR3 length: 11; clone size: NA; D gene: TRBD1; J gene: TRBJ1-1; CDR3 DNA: TGCAGCCCAGGGACAGCTATTGAAGCTTTCTTT; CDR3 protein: CSPGTAIEAFF
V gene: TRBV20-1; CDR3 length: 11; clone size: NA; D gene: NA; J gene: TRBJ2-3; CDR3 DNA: TGCAGTGCTTTAGGGGTGGATACGCAGTATTTT; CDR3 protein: CSALGVDTQYF
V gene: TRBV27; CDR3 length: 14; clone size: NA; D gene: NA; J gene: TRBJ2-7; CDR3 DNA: TGTGCCAGCAGTTCCACGACAGGTCTCTACGAGCAGTACTTC; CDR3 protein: CASSSTTGLYEQYF
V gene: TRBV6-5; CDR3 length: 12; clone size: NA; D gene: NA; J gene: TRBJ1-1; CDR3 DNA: TGTGCCAGCAGTCCCGGACAGCTTGAAGCTTTCTTT; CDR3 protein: CASSPGQLEAFF
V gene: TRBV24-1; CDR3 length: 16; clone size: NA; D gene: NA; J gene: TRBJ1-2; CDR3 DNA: TGTGCCACCAGTGATTCCCTGGCAGAATATAACTATGGCTACACCTTC; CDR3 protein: CATSDSLAEYNYGYTF
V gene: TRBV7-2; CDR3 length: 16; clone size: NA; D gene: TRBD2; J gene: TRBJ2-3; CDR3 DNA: TGTGCCAGCAGTTCTATAGCGGGGGGGCCAGGTGATACGCAGTATTTT; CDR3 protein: CASSSIAGGPGDTQYF
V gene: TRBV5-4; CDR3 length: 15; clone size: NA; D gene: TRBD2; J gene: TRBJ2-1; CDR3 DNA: TGTGCCAGCAGCTCTGCAACTAGCGGCCGCAATGAGCAGTTCTTC; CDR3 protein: CASSSATSGRNEQFF
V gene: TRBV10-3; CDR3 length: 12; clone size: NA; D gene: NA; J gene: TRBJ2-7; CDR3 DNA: TGTGCCATCTCATCTACAGTCTACGAGCAGTACTTC; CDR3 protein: CAISSTVYEQYF
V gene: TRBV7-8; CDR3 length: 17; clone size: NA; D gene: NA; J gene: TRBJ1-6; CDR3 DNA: TGTGCCAGCAGCCTAATACATCTCCCCACGGGGAATTCACCCCTCCACTTT; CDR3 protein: CASSLIHLPTGNSPLHF
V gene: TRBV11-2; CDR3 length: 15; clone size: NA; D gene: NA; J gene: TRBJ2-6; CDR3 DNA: TGTGCCAGCAGCGGAGGGACAGCTGGGGCCAACGTCCTGACTTTC; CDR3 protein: CASSGGTAGANVLTF